One and the same sample provided the 25 T cell receptor beta chains below, sequenced in a study of T cells in Graves' hyperthyroidism and ophthalmopathy. Amplification targeted TCR beta CDR3 regions from RNA transcripts. In the first-round RT-PCR of the TCR CDR3, the HTBI primer set was used. A single record per CDR3 protein comes from TCRdb applying MiXCR to the multiplex PCR reads. The table lists hundreds of thousands of distinct CDR3 sequences, about a fifth of them singletons. Sequencing was done on a sample of blood. The receptors shown here come from a man aged 25-40 years with Graves' ophthalmopathy.

The table lists this clonotype with a few counts. V and J are TRBV20-1 and TRBJ2-3, with D tentatively TRBD1 (5 bases). The V gene lost 6 bases and the J gene lost 5 bases, with 6 bases spanning the gap. Germline V gene sequence: CDR1 DFQATT, CDR2 SNEGSKA (reference sequence). This CDR3 comprises 10 residues. The CDR3 here is CSAGVDTQYF. The CDR3 DNA follows: TGCAGTGCAGGGGTAGATACGCAGTATTTT.

Only one count was recorded for this clonotype. As the CDR3 is not closed by the conserved phenylalanine or tryptophan, this likely results from a read error. The CDR3 region has the DNA TGTGCCAGCAGGTCTCCGGAGCTATACGAGCAGTACCTC. Translated: CASRSPELYEQYL. This chain uses TRBV6-2 or TRBV6-3 with TRBJ2-7; D uncertain. Germline CDR1 MNHEY, CDR2 SVGEGT. This CDR3 comprises 13 residues. V was cut by 6 bases and J by 4 bases, with 13 bases left in between.

The rearrangement joins TRBV28 to TRBJ2-7; D tentatively reads TRBD1 or TRBD2 (7 bases each). The CDR3 is made up of 15 amino acids. V lost 0 bases and J 3 bases, leaving 12 bases between the germline ends. CDR1 is MDHEN and CDR2 is SYDVKM in the germline V gene. CDR3 bases: TGTGCCAGCAGTTTATGGCAGGGGGGGGTCTACGAGCAGTACTTC. Translating gives CASSLWQGGVYEQYF.

The chain joins TRBV25-1 to TRBJ2-2, with D hard to call. Trimming took off 3 bases at V and 5 bases at J, with 4 bases between the two ends. Germline V gene lookup returns CDR1 MGHDK and CDR2 SYGVNS. This CDR3 spans 12 amino acids. The CDR3 region is CASSDETGELFF. The CDR3 nucleotides are TGTGCCAGCAGTGACGAGACCGGGGAGCTGTTTTTT.

At least ten counts were recorded for this clonotype. The CDR3 loop reads CASSPKAVGEQYF. The CDR3 DNA is TGTGCCAGCAGCCCGAAAGCGGTTGGCGAGCAGTACTTC. The V call is TRBV7-2, the J call TRBJ2-7; weak D call: TRBD2 (5 bases). The CDR3 is made up of 13 amino acids. CDR1 SGHTA and CDR2 FQGNSA come from the germline V gene. V lost 5 bases, J lost 6 bases, and 14 bases lay in between.

The rearrangement links TRBV28 to TRBJ1-4, with D perhaps matching TRBD1 (5 bases). The CDR3 has 15 amino acids. The germline V gene encodes CDR1 MDHEN and CDR2 SYDVKM. With 2 bases removed from V and 7 bases from J, the gap between germline ends came to 14 bases. For the CDR3, the DNA is TGTGCCAGCAGTTTACCGGGACCGGGGGGTGAAAAACTGTTTTTT. As protein: CASSLPGPGGEKLFF. Together with reference TRBV28 and TRBJ1-4, the CDR3 gives the full variable domain: DVKVTQSSRYLVKRTGEKVFLECVQDMDHENMFWYRQDPGLGLRLIYFSYDVKMKEKGDIPEGYSVSREKKERFSLILESASTNQTSMYLCASSLPGPGGEKLFFGSGTQLSVL.

This clonotype was counted at least ten times. The chain couples TRBV2 to TRBJ2-3, with a tentative D call TRBD1 (5 bases). From germline, CDR1 is SNHLY and CDR2 FYNNEI. The germline V and J ends were trimmed by 5 bases and 6 bases, with 12 bases remaining between them. The length of the CDR3 is 13 residues. The CDR3 protein is CASSYRPSDTQYF. Written as DNA, the CDR3 is TGTGCCAGCAGTTACAGGCCATCCGATACGCAGTATTTT.

This clonotype was recorded a few times. This chain joins TRBV9 and TRBJ1-2, with D possibly TRBD1 on 5 matching bases. Germline V gives CDR1 SGDLS, CDR2 YYNGEE. V lost 4 bases to trimming and J lost 4 bases, with 14 bases between them. There are 14 residues in the CDR3. The CDR3 spells CASSPRDVLYGYTF. The DNA of the CDR3 is TGTGCCAGCAGCCCAAGGGACGTCCTCTATGGCTACACCTTC.

This clonotype has only a few counts. The chain is built from TRBV7-9 and TRBJ2-7; D unresolved. The CDR3 runs to 12 residues. Trimming stripped 5 bases from V and 5 bases from J, with 10 bases between. The germline gives CDR1 SEHNR, CDR2 FQNEAQ (reference sequence). The CDR3 spells CASSGEGHEQYF. The CDR3 DNA follows: TGTGCCAGCAGCGGGGAAGGGCACGAGCAGTACTTC.

This clonotype was seen at least ten times. The CDR3 DNA reads TGTGCCAGCAGCTTATCAGGGTGGGAGCAGTACTTC. As protein: CASSLSGWEQYF. The genes are TRBV7-9 and TRBJ2-7; a possible D gene is TRBD1 (5 bases). Germline CDR1 reads SEHNR; CDR2 reads FQNEAQ (reference sequence). CDR3 size: 12 residues. Trimming removed 2 bases from V and 7 bases from J, with 9 bases in between.

The chain uses TRBV29-1 and TRBJ2-1; D ambiguous. Germline CDR1 and CDR2: SQVTM and ANQGSEA. The CDR3 contains 12 residues. The germline V and J ends were trimmed by 7 bases and 0 bases, with 7 bases remaining between them. The DNA for the CDR3 is TGCAGCGCCGACATCTCCTACAATGAGCAGTTCTTC. Its translation: CSADISYNEQFF.

This clonotype was seen only a few times. V is TRBV27 and J is TRBJ2-1; no firm D call. V was clipped by 6 bases and J by 2 bases, with 8 bases between them. The CDR3 is 13 residues long. Germline V lookup: CDR1 MNHEY, CDR2 SMNVEV (reference sequence). CDR3 in amino acids: CASSEGTYNEQFF. The CDR3 nucleotides are TGTGCCAGCAGCGAAGGGACCTACAATGAGCAGTTCTTC.

This clonotype has more than one count but fewer than ten. One junction end does not reproduce the germline sequence, and a read error may be involved. The rearrangement joins TRBV19 to TRBJ1-1; a weak D match, TRBD1 (5 bases). The germline V gene has CDR1 LNHDA and CDR2 SQIVND (reference sequence). The CDR3 runs to 14 residues. The CDR3 sequence is CGSKMAGENTEAFF. The CDR3 nucleotides are TGTGGCAGTAAAATGGCGGGGGAGAACACTGAAGCTTTCTTT.

The chain is built from TRBV24-1 and TRBJ2-1, with 9 bases identical to TRBD2. This CDR3 is 15 amino acids long. With 1 base clipped from V and 6 bases from J, the junction kept 3 bases outside the gene matches. Germline V CDR1 and CDR2: KGHDR, SFDVKD. CDR3: CATSDFSGRGNEQFF. In nucleotides, the CDR3 is TGTGCCACCAGTGATTTTAGCGGGAGAGGCAATGAGCAGTTCTTC.

In this sample, this clonotype turned up many times. J is TRBJ2-1 and V is TRBV20-1; no definite D call. Germline V CDR1 and CDR2: DFQATT, SNEGSKA (reference sequence). With 7 bases removed from V and 10 bases from J, the gap between germline ends came to 20 bases. CDR3 length equals 13 residues. The CDR3 nucleotides are TGCAGTGAGGTTAAACCCGGGCTCAGGGAGCAGTTCTTC. Amino acids: CSEVKPGLREQFF.

This clonotype was seen only a few times. The chain combines TRBV5-1 with TRBJ2-5, with D hard to call. V was clipped by 0 bases and J by 9 bases, with 18 bases between them. The length of the CDR3 is 15 residues. The V gene's germline CDR1 is SGHRS and CDR2 YFSETQ. The CDR3 reads CASSLDGPNKRPQYF. CDR3 nucleotide sequence: TGCGCCAGCAGCTTGGACGGGCCTAACAAGAGACCCCAGTACTTC.

The chain couples TRBV30 to TRBJ2-1; 8 bases match TRBD2. Germline V lookup: CDR1 GTSNPN, CDR2 SVGIG (reference sequence). The V gene end was trimmed by 0 bases and the J gene end by 6 bases; junction bases not matched to a gene: 7. CDR3 length equals 15 residues. The CDR3 loop reads CAWSVQDLAGNEQFF. The DNA of the CDR3 is TGTGCCTGGAGTGTACAGGATCTAGCGGGCAATGAGCAGTTCTTC.

This clonotype has more than one count but fewer than ten. J is TRBJ1-4 and V is TRBV6-2 or TRBV6-3, with D uncertain. This CDR3 comprises 15 residues. CDR1 is MNHEY and CDR2 is SVGEGT in the germline V gene. With 6 bases removed from V and 5 bases from J, the gap between germline ends came to 16 bases. CDR3 amino acids: CASSPPGRTNEKLFF. In DNA form, the CDR3 reads TGTGCCAGCAGCCCCCCCGGTCGGACGAATGAAAAACTGTTTTTT.

This clonotype occurred a few times. This rearrangement joins TRBV6-1 to TRBJ2-5; D is ambiguous. V gave up 7 bases and J gave up 4 bases, with 10 bases separating them. Germline CDR1 MNHNS, CDR2 SASEGT. The CDR3 runs 12 residues. CDR3 bases: TGTGCCAGCATTGGGTCGGGAGAGACCCAGTACTTC. Protein: CASIGSGETQYF.

This clonotype has ten or more counts. The chain couples TRBV28 to TRBJ1-6; TRBD1 might be the D (5 bases). CDR3 length: 18 amino acids. CDR1 is MDHEN and CDR2 is SYDVKM in the germline V gene. V shed 3 bases and J shed 3 bases, with 18 bases lying between them. This CDR3 is CASSFPLGGISYNSPLHF. The DNA of the CDR3 is TGTGCCAGCAGTTTTCCGTTGGGGGGGATAAGCTATAATTCACCCCTCCACTTT. Full variable domain (remainder filled in from reference TRBV28 and TRBJ1-6): DVKVTQSSRYLVKRTGEKVFLECVQDMDHENMFWYRQDPGLGLRLIYFSYDVKMKEKGDIPEGYSVSREKKERFSLILESASTNQTSMYLCASSFPLGGISYNSPLHFGNGTRLTVT.

The chain carries TRBV15 and TRBJ1-2; perhaps TRBD1 as D (6 bases). The CDR3 has 16 amino acids. Per germline, CDR1 LNHNV and CDR2 YYDKDF (reference sequence). The ends were cut back, 0 bases at V and 4 bases at J, with 15 bases in the middle. CDR3 amino acids: CATSRDFQGGGYGYTF. CDR3 DNA sequence: TGTGCCACCAGCAGAGATTTTCAGGGAGGGGGCTATGGCTACACCTTC.

The DNA for the CDR3 is TGCGCCAGCAGCCACGCGCTTCAGGGATACGAGCAGTACTTC. The encoded protein is CASSHALQGYEQYF. V and J are TRBV4-1 and TRBJ2-7; possibly TRBD1 for D (5 bases). The V end lost 3 bases, the J end lost 4 bases, and 13 bases lay between the germline ends. CDR1 MGHRA and CDR2 YSYEKL come from the germline V gene. This CDR3 has 14 amino acids.

Concerning this clonotype itself: A clone one base away is much larger, so this may be a read error. V and J are TRBV30 and TRBJ1-1; tentatively, D is TRBD1 (6 bases). This CDR3 is built from 12 residues. CDR1 is GTSNPN and CDR2 is SVGIG in the germline V gene (reference sequence). This CDR3 is CALKGGNTGAFF. The CDR3 DNA reads TGTGCCCTTAAAGGGGGTAACACTGGAGCTTTCTTT.

Remarks on this clonotype: An end of the junction differs from the germline gene, which may be a read error. V is TRBV20-1 and J is TRBJ2-7, with 9 positions matching TRBD2. Germline V gene data show CDR1 as DFQATT and CDR2 as SNEGSKA (reference sequence). The CDR3 covers 13 residues. Written as DNA, the CDR3 is TGCAGTGCTGTTCGACTAGCGGTCTACGAGCAGCACTTC. This gives the protein CSAVRLAVYEQHF.

This chain connects TRBV7-9 to TRBJ2-1, with a tentative D call TRBD2 (7 bases). Trimming removed 1 base at V and 9 bases at J, with 19 bases between. CDR1 is SEHNR and CDR2 is FQNEAQ in the germline V gene (reference sequence). The CDR3 has 16 residues. CDR3 amino acids: CASSLGGGRERREQFF. The DNA of the CDR3 is TGTGCCAGCAGCTTAGGGGGGGGGCGGGAGAGACGTGAGCAGTTCTTC.